Presented here are 28 T cell receptor beta chains from one specimen sequenced in a study of CD8 T cells in Susac syndrome. Random hexamers were used to reverse transcribe the RNA input (roughly 0.5 to 1 ug). TCRdb passed the immunoSEQ multiplex PCR reads through MiXCR, listing each CDR3 protein once. The table lists a few hundred thousand distinct CDR3 sequences, 92% of them singletons. Sequenced input: CD4+ T cells from PBMCs. These TCRs come from a human donor with multiple sclerosis.

V and J are TRBV5-1 and TRBJ1-5; the D is unclear. Germline V gene sequence: CDR1 SGHRS, CDR2 YFSETQ. This CDR3 contains 14 residues. V was trimmed by 4 bases and J by 5 bases, leaving 13 bases between them. Written as DNA, the CDR3 is TGCGCCAGCAGCCCCGGCCCGACCGATCAGCCCCAGCATTTT. It is translated as CASSPGPTDQPQHF.

This chain joins TRBV11-2 and TRBJ1-1; D unresolved. Germline V gene lookup returns CDR1 SGHAT and CDR2 FQNNGV. V shed 2 bases and J shed 9 bases, with 7 bases lying between them. CDR3 size: 11 residues. The chain's CDR3 is CASSLMGQAFF. CDR3 coding DNA: TGTGCCAGCAGCTTAATGGGCCAAGCTTTCTTT.

The sample holds one count of this clonotype. The chain employs TRBV29-1 and TRBJ2-7, with 10 bases that match TRBD1. Germline V CDR1 and CDR2: SQVTM, ANQGSEA. This CDR3 is 16 amino acids long. The trim removed 4 bases at V and 4 bases at J, leaving 13 bases unmatched. The CDR3 bases are TGCAGCGTTGGAGGTTCGAGACAGGGGGCGGGGTACGAGCAGTACTTC. It translates to CSVGGSRQGAGYEQYF.

The rearrangement uses TRBV18 and TRBJ1-1; 7 bases line up with TRBD1. With 3 bases clipped from V and 1 base from J, the junction kept 5 bases outside the gene matches. There are 15 residues in the CDR3. The germline gives CDR1 KGHSH, CDR2 LQKENI. The CDR3 region has the DNA TGTGCCAGCTCACCCATAACAGGGGCGAACACTGAAGCTTTCTTT. This gives the protein CASSPITGANTEAFF. Drawing the rest from reference TRBV18 and TRBJ1-1, the complete variable domain is NAGVMQNPRHLVRRRGQEARLRCSPMKGHSHVYWYRQLPEEGLKFMVYLQKENIIDESGMPKERFSAEFPKEGPSILRIQQVVRGDSAAYFCASSPITGANTEAFFGQGTRLTVV.

This chain connects TRBV30 to TRBJ2-7; D tentatively fits TRBD1 or TRBD2 (6 bases each). Germline CDR1 GTSNPN, CDR2 SVGIG (reference sequence). Trimming took 0 bases from V and 9 from J, leaving 21 bases between them. The CDR3 runs 15 residues. The CDR3 sequence: CAWSVSGAVADPQYF. CDR3 sequence (DNA): TGTGCCTGGAGTGTGTCGGGGGCCGTGGCGGATCCGCAGTACTTC.

The rearrangement joins TRBV12-3 or TRBV12-4 to TRBJ1-5; possible D gene TRBD1, 5 bases. Trimming pared 6 bases from V and 2 bases from J, leaving 8 bases between. The CDR3 has 13 amino acids. The CDR3 sequence: CASRLTGNQPQHF. Here the CDR3 DNA reads TGTGCCAGCAGACTGACAGGCAATCAGCCCCAGCATTTT.

This chain connects TRBV4-3 to TRBJ2-1; TRBD2 matches 7 bases. The V gene's germline CDR1 is LGHNA and CDR2 YSLEER. Trimming removed 1 base from V and 4 bases from J; junction bases left unmatched: 7. This CDR3 is built from 16 residues. CDR3: CASSQAGLSTYNEQFF. The CDR3 DNA follows: TGCGCCAGCAGCCAAGCGGGACTATCCACTTACAATGAGCAGTTCTTC.

V is TRBV3-1 and J is TRBJ2-5, with 9 bases identical to TRBD1. V was pared by 4 bases and J by 4 bases, with 10 bases of the junction left unmatched. The germline V gene encodes CDR1 LGHDT and CDR2 YNNKEL (reference sequence). This CDR3 has 16 amino acids. The CDR3 DNA reads TGTGCCAGCAGCCTCCGGGACAGGGCCGGAGGAGAGACCCAGTACTTC. Translating it yields CASSLRDRAGGETQYF.

The V gene is TRBV6-6, the J gene TRBJ2-3; D is possibly TRBD2 (7 bases). In germline, CDR1 is MNHNY, CDR2 SVGAGI (reference sequence). The CDR3 consists of 14 residues. V was pared by 7 bases and J by 4 bases, with 15 bases between. The CDR3 here is CASTYGGLADTQYF. CDR3 DNA: TGTGCCAGCACCTACGGGGGGCTGGCAGATACGCAGTATTTT.

This chain links TRBV24-1 with TRBJ2-3; tentative D call: TRBD2 (5 bases). The germline gives CDR1 KGHDR, CDR2 SFDVKD. V was shortened by 2 bases and J by 0 bases, with 5 bases between the two germline ends. The CDR3 runs 14 residues. CDR3 loop: CATSDWTSTDTQYF. The CDR3 DNA reads as TGTGCCACCAGTGATTGGACTAGCACAGATACGCAGTATTTT.

V usage is TRBV7-9 and J usage is TRBJ2-1; no firm D call. This CDR3 is built from 17 residues. Trimming removed 7 bases from V and 0 bases from J, with 19 bases in between. Per germline, CDR1 SEHNR and CDR2 FQNEAQ (reference sequence). CDR3 loop: CASTPTKWQHSYNEQFF. For the CDR3, the DNA is TGTGCCAGCACCCCAACAAAATGGCAGCACTCCTACAATGAGCAGTTCTTC.

The gene calls are TRBV29-1 and TRBJ2-7; perhaps TRBD2 as D (5 bases). This CDR3 contains 12 residues. The V end lost 5 bases, the J end lost 0 bases, and 8 bases lay between the germline ends. The V gene's germline CDR1 is SQVTM and CDR2 ANQGSEA. The CDR3 sequence: CSVSGSSYEQYF. CDR3 sequence (DNA): TGCAGCGTTAGCGGTAGCTCCTACGAGCAGTACTTC.

The chain uses TRBV11-3 and TRBJ1-1; 9 bases align to TRBD1. From germline, CDR1 is SGHNT and CDR2 YENEEA. The CDR3 totals 15 residues. Trimming cost V 5 bases and J 1 base; bases outside gene matches: 5. CDR3 nucleotide sequence: TGTGCCAGCAGCCCCTACAGGGGGCCGAACACTGAAGCTTTCTTT. Its protein is CASSPYRGPNTEAFF.

V usage is TRBV4-3 and J usage is TRBJ2-1; D uncertain. The CDR3 has 16 amino acids. V gave up 0 bases and J gave up 0 bases, with 9 bases separating them. Per the germline V gene, CDR1 is LGHNA and CDR2 is YSLEER. The CDR3 DNA reads as TGCGCCAGCAGCCAAGAAAAAGCCGGCTCCTACAATGAGCAGTTCTTC. Protein product: CASSQEKAGSYNEQFF.

This chain uses TRBV4-1 with TRBJ2-1, with TRBD2 identical over 9 bases. Per germline, CDR1 MGHRA and CDR2 YSYEKL. After removal of 3 bases from V and 7 bases from J, the junction contained 7 bases not matched to a gene. This CDR3 comprises 15 residues. The CDR3 DNA is TGCGCCAGCAGCCACCCCGGGACTAGCATGAATGAGCAGTTCTTC. Residues: CASSHPGTSMNEQFF.

CDR3 region: CASTGLAGGYNEQFF. The CDR3, as DNA: TGTGCCAGCACGGGACTAGCGGGAGGATACAATGAGCAGTTCTTC. The rearrangement uses TRBV6-1 and TRBJ2-1; 15 bases line up with TRBD2. This CDR3 is built from 15 residues. The V gene's germline CDR1 is MNHNS and CDR2 SASEGT. V trimming: 7 bases; J trimming: 4 bases; junction bases outside the gene matches: 2.

The chain carries TRBV29-1 and TRBJ1-1, with D tentatively TRBD1 (6 bases). The CDR3 is 10 amino acids. V shed 7 bases and J shed 5 bases, with 8 bases lying between them. CDR1 and CDR2 (germline): SQVTM, ANQGSEA. The CDR3 sequence is CSAQGTEAFF. The CDR3 nucleotides read TGCAGCGCCCAGGGGACTGAAGCTTTCTTT.

The rearrangement uses TRBV6-1 and TRBJ1-1, with 9 bases aligning to TRBD1. V lost 4 bases, J lost 6 bases, and 3 bases stayed unmatched. The CDR3 runs to 13 residues. CDR1 MNHNS and CDR2 SASEGT come from the germline V gene. In nucleotides, the CDR3 is TGTGCCAGCAGTGTCACAGGGGGCCCTGAAGCTTTCTTT. It translates to CASSVTGGPEAFF.

This sequence joins TRBV6-1 and TRBJ2-7; 9 bases match TRBD1. V lost 0 bases to trimming and J lost 3 bases; unmatched junction nucleotides: 3. The CDR3 loop spans 15 amino acids. Germline V gives CDR1 MNHNS, CDR2 SASEGT. This CDR3 reads CASSEAGTGNYEQYF. CDR3 nucleotides: TGTGCCAGCAGTGAAGCGGGGACAGGGAACTACGAGCAGTACTTC.

This chain links TRBV6-2 or TRBV6-3 with TRBJ1-2; D might be TRBD1 (5 bases). CDR3 size: 14 residues. With 6 bases removed from V and 0 bases from J, the gap between germline ends came to 11 bases. Germline V gene lookup returns CDR1 MNHEY and CDR2 SVGEGT. CDR3 nucleotides: TGTGCCAGCAGGATTCGACAGACTAACTATGGCTACACCTTC. Encoded protein: CASRIRQTNYGYTF.

This chain links TRBV12-3 or TRBV12-4 with TRBJ2-5; either TRBD1 or TRBD2 may supply D (6 bases each). Trimming cost V 7 bases and J 5 bases, with 23 bases left between them. The CDR3 sequence is 16 residues long. The CDR3 reads CASTMGSYGGIETQYF. CDR3 nucleotide sequence: TGTGCCAGCACCATGGGGTCGTACGGGGGCATTGAGACCCAGTACTTC.

The rearrangement joins TRBV5-1 to TRBJ1-1; the D is unclear. Trimming left V 2 bases short and J 4 bases short, with 6 bases between. In germline, CDR1 is SGHRS, CDR2 YFSETQ. The CDR3 is 12 amino acids. The DNA for the CDR3 is TGCGCCAGCAGCTTACCGGGCACTGAAGCTTTCTTT. This sequence encodes CASSLPGTEAFF.

The V call is TRBV3-1, the J call TRBJ2-7; possibly TRBD2 for D (6 bases). Germline V gene lookup returns CDR1 LGHDT and CDR2 YNNKEL (reference sequence). Trimming left V 1 base short and J 1 base short, with 11 bases between. This CDR3 has 15 amino acids. Written as DNA, the CDR3 is TGTGCCAGCAGCCAAGGAGCCGGGGGTTCCTACGAGCAGTACTTC. Amino acid sequence: CASSQGAGGSYEQYF.

The J gene is TRBJ2-7, the V gene TRBV23-1, with D perhaps TRBD1 (5 bases). TRBV23-1 is recorded as an ORF, its role being uncertain. V was trimmed by 3 bases and J by 6 bases, leaving 21 bases between them. The CDR3 length is 16 residues. CDR3 sequence (DNA): TGCGCCAGCAGTCACCACCCAGGGCCCCGGCCGGCCGAGCAGTACTTC. Its translation is CASSHHPGPRPAEQYF.

The rearrangement joins TRBV10-2 to TRBJ1-4; 7 positions match TRBD1. V was pared by 5 bases and J by 7 bases, with 7 bases of the junction left unmatched. The CDR3 is 14 residues long. Germline assignment: CDR1 WSHSY and CDR2 SAAADI. The CDR3 DNA sequence: TGCGCCAGCAGTAAACAGGGGAGGACTGAAAAACTGTTTTTT. This encodes CASSKQGRTEKLFF.

V usage is TRBV24-1 and J usage is TRBJ1-2; D ambiguous. The CDR3 runs 14 residues. CDR1 KGHDR and CDR2 SFDVKD come from the germline V gene. V was clipped by 2 bases and J by 4 bases, with 10 bases between them. CDR3 nucleotide sequence: TGTGCCACCAGTGATTCGTCACGGATCTATGGCTACACCTTC. Protein sequence: CATSDSSRIYGYTF.

The rearrangement uses TRBV4-3 and TRBJ2-1; 10 nucleotides align to TRBD2. The length of the CDR3 is 16 residues. The V segment lost 4 bases and the J segment 3 bases; nucleotides outside the gene matches: 6. CDR1 and CDR2 (germline): LGHNA, YSLEER. CDR3 in amino acids: CASSPPRTSGYNEQFF. CDR3 nucleotide sequence: TGCGCCAGCAGCCCTCCAAGGACTAGCGGCTACAATGAGCAGTTCTTC.

V usage is TRBV14 and J usage is TRBJ2-7, with D hard to call. The V gene lost 1 base and the J gene lost 6 bases, with 13 bases spanning the gap. The CDR3 contains 14 residues. Germline lookup yields CDR1 SGHDN and CDR2 FVKESK. The CDR3 sequence is CASSQGLGVAEQYF. DNA of the CDR3: TGTGCCAGCAGCCAAGGTCTAGGAGTAGCCGAGCAGTACTTC.